A selection of T cell receptor beta chains follows, all from one sample in a study of T-cell reconstitution after alpha-beta-depleted transplantation in children. TCRdb reprocessed the PCR reads with MiXCR, giving one entry per CDR3 protein. Of about 300,000 distinct CDR3 sequences in the sample, over 7.5% were seen once. This material consisted of peripheral blood, taken 360 days after TCRalphabeta/CD19-depleted stem cell transplant. The receptors come from a female patient aged 2-15 years who had a stem cell transplant for Fanconi anemia, so the T cells may come from the graft donor. Each CDR3 is given with its conserved first and last residue.

v_call,cdr3_aa
TRBV12-3/TRBV12-4,CASSLIRGGRETQYF
TRBV6-1,CASSEAGPGPQHF
TRBV27,CASTGYRRGTGELFF
TRBV11-2,CASSSRSATGKGDTKNIQYF
TRBV6-5,CASSYWGAKNTEAFF
TRBV5-4,CASGRPTQFESADTQYF
TRBV4-1,CASSHPSETQYF
TRBV27,CASSTYRGPRTDTQYF
TRBV25-1,CASSETSDQETQYF
TRBV20-1,CSARLAVTYNEQFF
TRBV12-3/TRBV12-4,CASRRTGNYGYTF
TRBV7-8,CASSLEGSSPLHF
TRBV20-1,CSAEARGPYEQYF
TRBV12-3/TRBV12-4,CASSPRQLDNEKLFF
TRBV6-1,CASRPSGGADTQYF
TRBV5-1,CASSWGLANYEQYF
TRBV14,CASSPSWNYGYTF
TRBV6-2/TRBV6-3,CASTAGAFYNEQFF
TRBV15,CATSRDRGRAGEQYF
TRBV10-3,CATTQGLIFTDTQYF
TRBV28,CASRSGTSVSNEQFF
TRBV7-6,CASSSGTGSGNTIYF
TRBV5-1,CASSLVLADEQYF
TRBV25-1,CASSELGAGRAYEQYF
TRBV7-9,CASTYGGLEGYTF
TRBV7-2,CASSLSSGDLYEQYF
TRBV7-8,CASSGGPFYEQYF
TRBV18,CASSPHTDTEAFF
TRBV3-1,CASSDRNSPLHF
TRBV9,CASSRGVRTDTQYF
TRBV5-1,CASSLGTGAFEQYF
TRBV3-1,CASSHFPGLTDTQYF
TRBV5-1,CAGGPTGYSYGYTF
TRBV29-1,CSVEDRGGVEAFF
TRBV19,CASRAGGNSYEQYF
TRBV27,CASTVTSSGGTNEQFF
TRBV12-3/TRBV12-4,CASSLARSHGGTQYF